These T cell receptor beta chains were read from a single sample in a study of blood T cells in healthy people across ages. TCRdb fed the 5' RACE reads into MiXCR, producing one record per CDR3 protein. The sample carries 500,000 to 550,000 distinct CDR3 sequences, less than 25% recorded once. These data were also filed under a second study, of T cells of mothers and their children.

Sample: blood. The receptors here all came from a boy aged 10-17 years in good health. The CDR3 runs from the conserved cysteine through the conserved F or W. A D gene is named only where the DNA matches it firmly. Clone size is shown for a subset of rows, as once, few, many or a class of expanded clone.

>NA|TRBV25-1|NA|TRBJ1-4
TGTGCCAGCAGTGAGCAGGGCCCGCGCTCTAATTATGAAAAACTGTTTTTT
CASSEQGPRSNYEKLFF
>NA|TRBV7-8|NA|TRBJ2-7
TGTGCCAGCAGCTTAGGTCCCGGGTTTGCCTACGAGCAGTACTTC
CASSLGPGFAYEQYF
>NA|TRBV5-5|NA|TRBJ2-7
TGTGCCAGCACCTGGGACGGATTCTCCTACGAGCAGTACTTC
CASTWDGFSYEQYF
>TRBD1|TRBV3-1|few|TRBJ1-2
TGTGCCAGCAGCCAAGATCAGGACAGGGATGGCTACACCTTC
CASSQDQDRDGYTF
>NA|TRBV12-3/TRBV12-4|NA|TRBJ1-4
TGTGCCAGCAGGCCTGACAGGCAAGGGGTTCTTGAAAAACTGTTTTTT
CASRPDRQGVLEKLFF
>NA|TRBV29-1|NA|TRBJ2-5
TGCAGCGTTCTGGTCGCAGCGCGAGAGACCCAGTACTTC
CSVLVAARETQYF
>TRBD1|TRBV5-1|NA|TRBJ1-5
TGCGCCAGCAGCTTTGGACAGGGAGGTCAGCCCCAGCATTTT
CASSFGQGGQPQHF
>NA|TRBV9|NA|TRBJ2-3
TGTGCCAGCAACCCCCTTACTACCACAGATACGCAGTATTTT
CASNPLTTTDTQYF
>NA|TRBV20-1|NA|TRBJ2-2
TGCAGTGCTAGAGATGGGACAATAGGGACCGGGGAGCTGTTTTTT
CSARDGTIGTGELFF
>NA|TRBV5-6|NA|TRBJ2-7
TGTGCCAGCAGCGGACCGGCCGACTCCTACGAGCAGTACTTC
CASSGPADSYEQYF
>NA|TRBV7-2|NA|TRBJ1-2
TGTGCCAGCAGCTTAGATACGGGGGCTAACTATGGCTACACCTTC
CASSLDTGANYGYTF
>TRBD1|TRBV20-1|NA|TRBJ1-5
TGCAGTGCTGGATGGGACAGGGTTTATCAGCCCCAGCATTTT
CSAGWDRVYQPQHF
>TRBD2|TRBV4-3|few|TRBJ2-7
TGCGCCAGCAGCCAAGATCGACTAGCGGGAGGGCTTACCTACGAGCAGTACTTC
CASSQDRLAGGLTYEQYF
>NA|TRBV25-1|few|TRBJ2-7
TGTGCCGGCAGTCATGGGGGGCCCCTCGACGAGCAGTACTTC
CAGSHGGPLDEQYF
>NA|TRBV12-3/TRBV12-4|few|TRBJ1-2
TGTGCCAGCAGTAGGAGCAGAACTAACTATGGCTACACCTTC
CASSRSRTNYGYTF
>NA|TRBV7-2|few|TRBJ2-7
TGTGCCAGCAGCGAAGAACTGGGGCTAGCCGGGTACTCCTACGAGCAGTACTTC
CASSEELGLAGYSYEQYF
>NA|TRBV5-1|few|TRBJ2-1
TGCGCCAGCAGCTTGGTAGTTCCAACCCCCTGGCGGACAGATAGCTCCTACAATGAGCAGTTCTTC
CASSLVVPTPWRTDSSYNEQFF
>TRBD2|TRBV6-2/TRBV6-3|NA|TRBJ2-7
TGTGCCAGCAGTTACTTGGGACTACCTTCCTACGAGCAGTACTTC
CASSYLGLPSYEQYF
>TRBD1|TRBV4-1|few|TRBJ2-7
TGCGCCAGCAGCCAGGCAGATGGGACAGGGCCCTACGAGCAGTACTTC
CASSQADGTGPYEQYF
>NA|TRBV29-1|few|TRBJ2-7
TGCAGCGTAGCGGGTCTCTACGAGCAGTACTTC
CSVAGLYEQYF
>TRBD1|TRBV20-1|NA|TRBJ1-2
TGCAGTGCTGGACAGGGGATTAACTATGACTACACCTTC
CSAGQGINYDYTF
>NA|TRBV6-5|few|TRBJ2-5
TGTGCCAGCAGTTACTCCAGGCAAGAGACCCAGTACTTC
CASSYSRQETQYF
>TRBD1|TRBV5-1|few|TRBJ1-1
TGCGCCAGCAGCCCGGCCAGGCGGACAGGGAGTACTGAAGCTTTCTTT
CASSPARRTGSTEAFF
>TRBD1|TRBV7-2|many|TRBJ2-7
TGTGCCAGCAGCTTAGGGGGACAGATCTACGAGCAGTACTTC
CASSLGGQIYEQYF
>NA|TRBV4-2|NA|TRBJ2-1
TGTGCCAGCAGCCAAGAACTAACTAGTACCAATGAGCAGTTCTTC
CASSQELTSTNEQFF
>NA|TRBV7-2|few|TRBJ1-3
TGTGCCAGCAGCTTAGAGGGCTATCTTGGAAACACCATATATTTT
CASSLEGYLGNTIYF
>TRBD1|TRBV20-1|few|TRBJ2-5
TGCAGTGCTAACGCGGACACGACGGGACAGCAAGAGACCCAGTACTTC
CSANADTTGQQETQYF
>NA|TRBV14|NA|TRBJ2-5
TGTGCCAGCAGCCAAGAAGAGGGTCCCGGGGCTTGGAGAGAGACCCAGTACTTC
CASSQEEGPGAWRETQYF
>NA|TRBV28|many|TRBJ1-6
TGTGCCAGCAGTCAAAGCGGGAGCCAGGCCAATTCACCCCTCCACTTT
CASSQSGSQANSPLHF
>TRBD2|TRBV7-2|NA|TRBJ2-7
TGTGCCAGCAGCTTAGAAAATCCTAGCGGCCGCTACGAGCAGTACTTC
CASSLENPSGRYEQYF
>NA|TRBV3-1|NA|TRBJ1-1
TGTGCCAGCAGCCAAGAGACGGAGTACACTGAAGCTTTCTTT
CASSQETEYTEAFF
>NA|TRBV7-9|few|TRBJ2-2
TGTGCCAGCATCCTGACCGAATCGAGGCTAGCGTCGAACACCGGGGAGCTGTTTTTT
CASILTESRLASNTGELFF
>NA|TRBV21-1|NA|TRBJ2-7
TGTGCCAGCGGACAGGCAGTCGAGCAGTACTTC
CASGQAVEQYF
>NA|TRBV5-1|many|TRBJ2-1
TGCGCCAGCAGAACGGAAACGGAGCAGTTCTTC
CASRTETEQFF
>NA|TRBV6-5|many|TRBJ2-3
TGTGCCAGCAGTTCCGGAGATACGCAGTATTTT
CASSSGDTQYF
>TRBD2|TRBV5-6|once|TRBJ2-7
TGTGCCAGCAGCTATCCAGCGGGGGGAACCTACGAGCAGTACTTC
CASSYPAGGTYEQYF
>TRBD1|TRBV9|NA|TRBJ1-2
TGTGCCAGCAGCTCGCAGGGGGCGCATGGCTACACCTTC
CASSSQGAHGYTF
>TRBD1|TRBV11-2|NA|TRBJ2-5
TGTGCCAGCAGCTTTGGGACAGTTCAAGAGACCCAGTACTTC
CASSFGTVQETQYF
>NA|TRBV3-1|few|TRBJ2-1
TGTGCCAGCAGCCAAGATACTGGCTCCTACAATGAGCAGTTCTTC
CASSQDTGSYNEQFF
>NA|TRBV4-3|NA|TRBJ2-5
TGCGCCAGCAGCCCCCTGAGGAACTACCAAGAGACCCAGTACTTC
CASSPLRNYQETQYF
>TRBD2|TRBV4-1|NA|TRBJ2-1
TGCGCCAGCAGCCATACCAGCGGGAGCTACAATGAGCAGTTCTTC
CASSHTSGSYNEQFF
>NA|TRBV28|few|TRBJ2-1
TGTGCCAGCAACCAGGGGAATGAGCAGTTCTTC
CASNQGNEQFF